These 18 T cell receptor beta chains share one sample of origin, sequenced in a study of neurological immune-mediated disorders. TCRdb redid the calling of the 5' RACE reads with MiXCR, one entry per CDR3 protein. The sample yields about 59,000 distinct CDR3 sequences, over 9.5% seen once. The specimen was PBMCs. The source is a woman aged 60-75 years with HTLV-1-associated myelopathy (HAM/TSP).

This clonotype was counted many times. This chain uses TRBV28 with TRBJ2-7; no firm D call. The CDR3 runs 10 residues. Germline-derived CDR1 and CDR2 are MDHEN and SYDVKM. The germline V and J ends were trimmed by 10 bases and 3 bases, with 7 bases remaining between them. For the CDR3, the DNA is TGTGCCACCCTGGACTACGAGCAGTACTTC. Its translation is CATLDYEQYF.

This clonotype was picked up many times. This rearrangement joins TRBV6-1 to TRBJ2-7; possible D gene TRBD2, 6 bases. Trimming took 6 bases from V and 4 from J, leaving 22 bases between them. CDR1 is MNHNS, CDR2 SASEGT, per germline. This CDR3 contains 16 residues. CDR3 DNA sequence: TGTGCCAGCAGCCTCACTACTAGCCCACCACTTTACGAGCAGTACTTC. It codes for CASSLTTSPPLYEQYF.

A remark on this clonotype: This sequence may be a read error, since a much larger clone differs from it by one base. The chain uses TRBV6-1 and TRBJ1-5; TRBD1 matches 9 bases. V shed 10 bases, J shed 2 bases, and the junction held 6 bases outside the gene matches. From germline, CDR1 is MNHNS and CDR2 SASEGT. This CDR3 contains 14 residues. In nucleotides, the CDR3 is TGTGCCAACAGGACAGGGGCTGGCAATCAGCCCCAGCATTTT. Translated, it gives CANRTGAGNQPQHF.

This clonotype occurred many times. The rearrangement links TRBV29-1 to TRBJ2-7, with D possibly TRBD1 on 6 matching bases. The length of the CDR3 is 14 residues. The V gene lost 6 bases and the J gene lost 3 bases, with 18 bases spanning the gap. Germline CDR1 is SQVTM and CDR2 is ANQGSEA. The CDR3 sequence: CSVEDQGKNYEQYF. In DNA, the CDR3 is TGCAGCGTCGAGGATCAGGGGAAAAACTACGAGCAGTACTTC.

The chain uses TRBV5-1 and TRBJ2-1, with 9 bases lining up with TRBD1. V lost 0 bases, J lost 8 bases, and 6 bases stayed unmatched. The CDR3 consists of 15 residues. Germline V lookup: CDR1 SGHRS, CDR2 YFSETQ. CDR3 amino acids: CASSLGGTGLHEQFF. DNA of the CDR3: TGCGCCAGCAGCTTGGGCGGGACAGGGTTACATGAGCAGTTCTTC.

This clonotype showed up many times. CDR3: CAISRLAGPGNEQFF. The CDR3 DNA is TGTGCCATCAGTCGTCTAGCGGGGCCTGGTAATGAGCAGTTCTTC. This chain connects TRBV10-3 to TRBJ2-1; 9 positions match TRBD2. The CDR3 extends over 15 amino acids. The germline CDR1 and CDR2 sequences are ENHRY and SYGVKD. J was trimmed by 7 bases and V by 5 bases; bases with no gene match: 9.

The chain recombines TRBV7-2 with TRBJ2-2; 13 bases line up with TRBD2. CDR1 SGHTA and CDR2 FQGNSA come from the germline V gene. CDR3 size: 18 residues. Trimming cost V 6 bases and J 0 bases; bases outside gene matches: 7. The CDR3: CASSGKGLAGTNTGELFF. The CDR3, as DNA: TGTGCCAGCAGTGGAAAGGGACTAGCGGGGACGAACACCGGGGAGCTGTTTTTT. Full variable domain (missing parts from reference TRBV7-2 and TRBJ2-2): GAGVSQSPSNKVTEKGKDVELRCDPISGHTALYWYRQSLGQGLEFLIYFQGNSAPDKSGLPSDRFSAERTGGSVSTLTIQRTQQEDSAVYLCASSGKGLAGTNTGELFFGEGSRLTVL.

This clonotype was found many times. The chain joins TRBV7-2 to TRBJ2-2; D uncertain. The CDR3 consists of 12 residues. V lost 8 bases, J lost 2 bases, and 6 bases lay in between. The germline V gene encodes CDR1 SGHTA and CDR2 FQGNSA. The CDR3 is CASLPNTGELFF. The CDR3, as DNA: TGTGCCAGCCTACCAAACACCGGGGAGCTGTTTTTT.

This clonotype was seen at least ten times. The chain uses TRBV20-1 and TRBJ2-7, with 10 bases matching TRBD2. CDR3 length: 15 residues. V was clipped by 0 bases and J by 0 bases; unmatched bases: 2. Germline V gene data show CDR1 as DFQATT and CDR2 as SNEGSKA (reference sequence). The CDR3 coding sequence is TGCAGTGCTAGAGATCCTAGCGGGAGCTCCTACGAGCAGTACTTC. Encoded protein: CSARDPSGSSYEQYF.

This clonotype has a handful of counts. The chain joins TRBV7-2 to TRBJ2-4; unclear D gene. The CDR3 is 12 residues long. Germline V gene sequence: CDR1 SGHTA, CDR2 FQGNSA. Trimming removed 0 bases from V and 3 bases from J, with 0 bases in between. CDR3 in DNA: TGTGCCAGCAGCTTAGCCAAAAACATTCAGTACTTC. This sequence encodes CASSLAKNIQYF.

This clonotype was detected many times. The V and J genes are TRBV20-1 and TRBJ2-3; TRBD1 might be the D (6 bases). V was shortened by 2 bases and J by 2 bases, with 14 bases between the two germline ends. The germline V gene has CDR1 DFQATT and CDR2 SNEGSKA (reference sequence). The CDR3 extends over 15 amino acids. For the CDR3, the DNA is TGCAGTGCTAGAAAACAGGGAAGCCTCACAGATACGCAGTATTTT. Encoded protein: CSARKQGSLTDTQYF.

This clonotype came up many times. The chain has TRBV11-2 and TRBJ2-2, with 11 positions matching TRBD2. The germline gives CDR1 SGHAT, CDR2 FQNNGV. This CDR3 is 16 amino acids long. V trimming: 3 bases; J trimming: 5 bases; junction bases outside the gene matches: 5. CDR3 region: CASSFSGRALTGELFF. For the CDR3, the DNA is TGTGCCAGCAGCTTTAGCGGGAGGGCCTTAACCGGGGAGCTGTTTTTT.

This clonotype has ten or more counts. This chain connects TRBV7-3 to TRBJ2-5; 8 nucleotides align to TRBD2. After removal of 0 bases from V and 1 base from J, the junction contained 1 base not matched to a gene. Germline CDR1 and CDR2: SGHTA and FQGTGA. CDR3 length equals 15 residues. CDR3 sequence reads: CASSLTSGTQETQYF. CDR3 DNA sequence: TGTGCCAGCAGCTTAACTAGCGGGACCCAAGAGACCCAGTACTTC.

This clonotype was counted at least ten times. The chain links TRBV5-5 to TRBJ2-7, with no clear D. V gave up 1 base and J gave up 6 bases, with 8 bases separating them. The CDR3 spans 12 residues. CDR1 SGHKS and CDR2 YYEKEE come from the germline V gene (reference sequence). CDR3 amino acids: CASSLQRREQYF. CDR3 bases: TGTGCCAGCAGCTTGCAGCGACGCGAGCAGTACTTC.

At least ten counts were recorded for this clonotype. The V and J genes are TRBV20-1 and TRBJ2-5; TRBD2 matches 10 bases. V lost 0 bases, J lost 4 bases, and 5 bases stayed unmatched. Per the germline V gene, CDR1 is DFQATT and CDR2 is SNEGSKA (reference sequence). The CDR3 runs 15 residues. The CDR3 DNA reads as TGCAGTGCTAGAGATCTAGCGGGAGTGGGAGAGACCCAGTACTTC. Encoded protein: CSARDLAGVGETQYF.

This clonotype was recorded many times. V usage is TRBV21-1 and J usage is TRBJ2-7; TRBD2 is the table's D call, not checked against the DNA. TRBV21-1 is tagged as a pseudogene. The CDR3 is made up of 15 amino acids. The CDR3: CASSKPSGRAYEQYF. DNA for the CDR3: TGTGCCAGCAGCAAACCTAGCGGGAGGGCCTACGAGCAGTACTTC.

This clonotype was recorded many times. The V call is TRBV5-1, the J call TRBJ2-1; 10 nucleotides match TRBD2. Per germline, CDR1 SGHRS and CDR2 YFSETQ. V trimming: 4 bases; J trimming: 0 bases; junction bases outside the gene matches: 10. CDR3 length equals 18 residues. The CDR3 DNA follows: TGCGCCAGCAGCCCGGGGACTAGCGTTTCTCGCTCCTACAATGAGCAGTTCTTC. This sequence encodes CASSPGTSVSRSYNEQFF.

This clonotype was observed at least ten times. The chain joins TRBV7-2 to TRBJ2-5; TRBD2 agrees at 10 bases. This CDR3 has 14 residues. Looked up from germline, CDR1 is SGHTA and CDR2 is FQGNSA. The ends lost 9 bases at V and 2 bases at J; junction bases unmatched: 6. The CDR3 bases are TGTGCCAGTCTACCGGGACTAGCGCAAGAGACCCAGTACTTC. It is translated as CASLPGLAQETQYF.